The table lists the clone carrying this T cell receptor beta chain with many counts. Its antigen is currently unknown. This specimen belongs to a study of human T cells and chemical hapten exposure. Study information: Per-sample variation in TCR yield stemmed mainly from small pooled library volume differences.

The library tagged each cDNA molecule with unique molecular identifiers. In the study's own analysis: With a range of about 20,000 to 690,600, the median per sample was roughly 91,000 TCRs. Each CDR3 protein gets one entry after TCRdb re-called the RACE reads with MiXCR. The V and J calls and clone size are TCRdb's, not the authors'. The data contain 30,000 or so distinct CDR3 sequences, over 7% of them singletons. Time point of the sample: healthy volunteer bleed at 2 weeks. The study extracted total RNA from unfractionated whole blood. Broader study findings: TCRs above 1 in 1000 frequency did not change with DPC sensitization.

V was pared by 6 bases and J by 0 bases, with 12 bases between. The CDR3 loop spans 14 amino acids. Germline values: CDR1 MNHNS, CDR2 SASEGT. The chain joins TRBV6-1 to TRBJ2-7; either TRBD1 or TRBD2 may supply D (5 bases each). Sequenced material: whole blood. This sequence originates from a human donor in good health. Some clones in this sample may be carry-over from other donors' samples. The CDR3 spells CASSQRGASYEQYF. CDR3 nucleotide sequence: TGTGCCAGCAGCCAGCGAGGGGCCTCCTACGAGCAGTACTTC.